This T cell receptor (beta chain) appears in the sequencing data of a study of a mutant IDH1 vaccine in newly diagnosed glioma. As for time point: baseline, week 1 (first vaccination visit). Treatment: pre-vaccination baseline after standard-of-care therapy. CDR3 length: 11 residues. The V end lost 11 bases, the J end lost 10 bases, and 12 bases lay between the germline ends. Sequencing used immunoSEQ multiplex PCR; TCRdb keeps in-frame clones, though not all of them. The sample lists more than 80,000 clones; about 80% were seen once. This clone has just a few counts. The sequence derives from a woman aged 45 to 65 with glioma. The V and J genes are TRBV23-1 and TRBJ1-6; D remains ambiguous. TRBV23-1 has ORF status, its function being uncertain. This specimen was PBMCs, taken from a glioma patient treated with radiotherapy, temozolomide or both. This CDR3 is CAATTRSPLHF. The CDR3 nucleotides are TGCGCCGCTACTACCCGATCACCCCTCCACTTT.